This T cell receptor (beta chain) originates from a study of human thymus T cells. Note on this clone: As yet, its antigen is unknown.

Data came from immunoSEQ multiplex PCR; TCRdb stores just in-frame clones and leaves some out. The profile shows around 70,000 clones, 90% to 95% of them singletons. Whole-study results and caveats: It looked as if thymic and blood repertoires used V and J genes in a biased way.

From resections taken during corrective heart surgery, the thymus tissue was obtained. What was sequenced was thymus tissue. This TCR came from a girl under two years old with a congenital heart defect but otherwise immunologically healthy.

For the CDR3, the DNA is TGCGCCAGCAAGCGGGACAGGGGAGCGGATACGCAGTATTTT. This encodes CASKRDRGADTQYF. This rearrangement joins TRBV5-1 to TRBJ2-3, with 10 positions matching TRBD1. In germline, CDR1 is SGHRS, CDR2 YFSETQ. V lost 6 bases and J lost 6; bases outside the gene matches: 7. The CDR3 consists of 14 residues. Looking up the rest from reference TRBV5-1 and TRBJ2-3 gives the full variable domain: KAGVTQTPRYLIKTRGQQVTLSCSPISGHRSVSWYQQTPGQGLQFLFEYFSETQRNKGNFPGRFSGRQFSNSRSEMNVSTLELGDSALYLCASKRDRGADTQYFGPGTRLTVL.